Sequencing of this T cell receptor beta chain was carried out in a study of regulatory T cells in long-lasting Graves disease. CDR3-region Arm-PCR and iRepertoire HTBI primers produced the TCR beta libraries. In the source study's methods: Throughout the samples, researchers identified roughly 59 TRBV and 13 to 15 TRBJ segments. One entry per CDR3 protein, called by TCRdb with MiXCR from the multiplex PCR reads. TCRdb, not the original authors, processed these V and J calls. The sample yields roughly 400,000 distinct CDR3 sequences, roughly 21% seen once. Trimming cost V 0 bases and J 6 bases; bases outside gene matches: 7. Germline values: CDR1 SGDLS, CDR2 YYNGEE. The CDR3 is 16 amino acids. Time point defined: persistent/refractory GD, antithyroid drugs over 5 years with positive TRAb. PBMC-extracted RNA yielded the TCR library. American Thyroid Association guidelines defined Graves' disease diagnosis.

The material sequenced was peripheral blood mononuclear cells (PBMCs), taken when the disease was refractory, from a patient treated with antithyroid drugs. This TCR was sampled from a female donor with Graves disease. The genes are TRBV9 and TRBJ2-3; 10 bases are a match to TRBD2. CDR3 in DNA: TGTGCCAGCAGCGTAGAGGCTAGCGGGAGAACGGATACGCAGTATTTT. Residues: CASSVEASGRTDTQYF.